Below are 10 T cell receptor beta chains sequenced from a single sample in a study of Tregs in tolerant kidney transplant recipients (dated by TCRdb to the late 2010s). Read against the paper, the sample's time point label means: blood sample drawn before combined kidney and bone marrow transplant. Libraries were prepared through the immunoSEQ multiplex PCR assay. As stored in TCRdb, this immuneACCESS dataset retains in-frame rearrangements with V and J assigned. A fraction of the clones does not appear; measured against another copy, unresolved V genes explain less than half of the discrepancy, and the remainder lacks a known reason. For this sample, the table gives about 48,000 clones. Under 0.9% of the sample rests with the top ten. Material: CD4+ T cells from blood, obtained before the transplant. The receptors were gathered from a human donor who received a combined kidney and bone marrow transplant.

Of note for this clone: The read stops 3 residues short of the end of the CDR3; the missing end is completed from the germline J gene. The chain combines TRBV18 with TRBJ1-1, with 7 bases matching TRBD1. The CDR3 is made up of 13 amino acids. V lost 5 bases, J lost 7 bases, and 7 bases stayed unmatched. Germline lookup yields CDR1 KGHSH and CDR2 LQKENI. The CDR3 bases that were read are TGTGCCAGCTCATCTATCCGGGACAGTGAA. Translated, it gives CASSSIRDSE. The full CDR3 protein reads CASSSIRDSEAFF.

Note on this clone: The read gets to within 3 residues of the CDR3 end, and the germline J gene fills in the rest. The chain links TRBV18 to TRBJ2-7, with TRBD1 matching over 8 bases. Trimming cost V 4 bases and J 6 bases; bases outside gene matches: 5. The CDR3 has 13 amino acids. Germline V gene data show CDR1 as KGHSH and CDR2 as LQKENI. The CDR3: CASSRDRGSEQYF. CDR3 DNA, as far as it was read: TGTGCCAGCTCACGAGACAGGGGTTCCGAG.

Concerning this clone: The read comes to an end 3 residues before the CDR3 does, leaving the germline J gene to fill in the end. V is TRBV20-1 and J is TRBJ1-6, with 10 bases lining up with TRBD1. Trimming at V came to 6 bases and at J to 8 bases, leaving 10 bases not matched to a gene. Germline V CDR1 and CDR2: DFQATT, SNEGSKA (reference sequence). The CDR3 runs to 15 residues. CDR3 region: CSAPDRGLGDSPLHF. The CDR3 bases that were read are TGCAGTGCCCCCGACAGGGGGCTTGGTGATTCACCC.

Remarks on this clone: The CDR3 end lies 3 residues beyond the end of the read and is filled in from the germline J gene. This rearrangement joins TRBV20-1 to TRBJ2-3, with D possibly being TRBD2 (5 bases). The CDR3 length is 13 residues. Looked up from germline, CDR1 is DFQATT and CDR2 is SNEGSKA (reference sequence). With 5 bases removed from V and 1 base from J, the gap between germline ends came to 10 bases. Here the CDR3 reads CSARPSRTDTQYF. The sequenced CDR3 bases are TGCAGTGCTCGCCCTAGCCGCACAGATACG.

Here the CDR3 reads CASSPPPGQGFYEQYF. CDR3 bases read: TGTGCCAGCTCACCCCCCCCGGGACAGGGATTCTACGAG. The rearrangement uses TRBV18 and TRBJ2-7, with 9 bases matching TRBD1. Read data end 3 residues before the CDR3 end; the end is taken from the germline J gene. Germline trimming cut 3 bases from V and 3 bases from J; bases unmatched to any gene: 9. CDR3 length equals 16 residues. Germline assignment: CDR1 KGHSH and CDR2 LQKENI.

Worth noting for this clone: Coverage ceases 3 residues before the CDR3 finishes, and the germline J gene fills in the end. The rearrangement joins TRBV19 to TRBJ2-2, with D perhaps matching TRBD2 (5 bases). Trimming took 3 bases from V and 6 from J, leaving 11 bases between them. The CDR3 length is 14 residues. Looked up from germline, CDR1 is LNHDA and CDR2 is SQIVND (reference sequence). The CDR3 here is CASSIWVSAGELFF. The sequenced part of the CDR3 DNA is TGTGCCAGTAGTATTTGGGTTAGCGCCGGGGAG. Variable domain in full (rest from reference TRBV19 and TRBJ2-2): DGGITQSPKYLFRKEGQNVTLSCEQNLNHDAMYWYRQDPGQGLRLIYYSQIVNDFQKGDIAEGYSVSREKKESFPLTVTSAQKNPTAFYLCASSIWVSAGELFFGEGSRLTVL.

In regard to this clone: Coverage ceases 3 residues before the CDR3 finishes, and the germline J gene fills in the end. V usage is TRBV7-2 and J usage is TRBJ2-7; 9 bases match TRBD2. This CDR3 has 14 amino acids. Trimming cost V 5 bases and J 3 bases; bases outside gene matches: 5. CDR1 and CDR2 (germline): SGHTA, FQGNSA. The CDR3 protein is CASSRASGNYEQYF. The part of the CDR3 DNA that was read is TGTGCCAGCAGCCGCGCTAGCGGGAACTACGAG.

The CDR3 DNA, read in part, is TGTGCCAGCAGCTTGGCCGGACTAGTTTTTGAG. Protein sequence: CASSLAGLVFE. The complete CDR3 sequence is CASSLAGLVFEQFF. This sequence joins TRBV7-9 and TRBJ2-1; 7 bases agree with TRBD2. The read halts 3 residues ahead of the CDR3 end, with the missing end drawn from the germline J gene. Losses at the gene ends were 3 bases for V and 9 bases for J; bases not matched to a gene: 8. The length of the CDR3 is 14 residues. Germline V lookup: CDR1 SEHNR, CDR2 FQNEAQ (reference sequence).

Remarks on this clone: The read is 3 residues too short to cover the CDR3 end, so that end is filled in from the germline J gene. V and J are TRBV30 and TRBJ1-5; a weak D match, TRBD1 (6 bases). The germline V gene has CDR1 GTSNPN and CDR2 SVGIG (reference sequence). The CDR3 spans 14 residues. V was pared by 5 bases and J by 4 bases, with 15 bases between. CDR3 bases read: TGTGCCTGGGCAGGGGTTGGGCGGAATCAGCCC. It yields the protein CAWAGVGRNQP. The entire CDR3 sequence reads CAWAGVGRNQPQHF.

In regard to this clone: The read halts 3 residues ahead of the CDR3 end, with the missing end drawn from the germline J gene. The V and J genes are TRBV2 and TRBJ2-3, with 7 bases lining up with TRBD2. V trimming: 1 base; J trimming: 3 bases; junction bases outside the gene matches: 4. Germline CDR1 SNHLY, CDR2 FYNNEI. CDR3 length: 15 residues. The CDR3 DNA, read in part, is TGTGCCAGCAGTGAAGTTCGGGGGGAGACAGATACG. This encodes CASSEVRGETDT. The entire CDR3 sequence reads CASSEVRGETDTQYF.